This T cell receptor beta chain stems from a study of Tregs in tolerant kidney transplant recipients. Overall study context: Sorting of CD4+CD25+CD127- cells followed approximately 3-day belatacept mixed lymphocyte reactions, sometimes with roughly 5-day graft donor restimulation.

Germline V gene data show CDR1 as SGHTA and CDR2 as FQGNSA. The CDR3 contains 13 residues. V gave up 5 bases and J gave up 1 base; unmatched junction bases: 1. There are a few counts of this clone. Its antigen is not known. Generated by immunoSEQ multiplex PCR, the TCRdb table keeps only in-frame clones and is missing some. The sample has some 15,000 clones, about two thirds seen once. Study-level points and caveats: Biological reproducibility was not directly addressed in this study. Findings come from small patient numbers and require larger validation.

The rearrangement links TRBV7-2 to TRBJ1-1; 7 bases are a match to TRBD1. The TCR comes from a human donor in good health. Material: Tregs from blood cultured with allogeneic cells. CDR3 DNA sequence: TGTGCCAGCAGCCGACAGGGGAACACTGAAGCTTTCTTT. Amino acid sequence: CASSRQGNTEAFF.